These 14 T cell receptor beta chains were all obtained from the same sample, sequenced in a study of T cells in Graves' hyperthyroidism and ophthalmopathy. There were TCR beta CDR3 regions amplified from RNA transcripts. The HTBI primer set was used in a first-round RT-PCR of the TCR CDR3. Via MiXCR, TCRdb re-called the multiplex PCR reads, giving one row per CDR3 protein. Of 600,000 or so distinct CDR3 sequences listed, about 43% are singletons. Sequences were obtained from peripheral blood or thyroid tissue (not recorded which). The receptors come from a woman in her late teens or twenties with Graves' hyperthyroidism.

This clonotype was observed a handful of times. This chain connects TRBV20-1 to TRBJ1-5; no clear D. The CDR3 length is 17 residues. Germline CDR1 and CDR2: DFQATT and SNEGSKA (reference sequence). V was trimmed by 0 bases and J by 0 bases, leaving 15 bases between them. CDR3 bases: TGCAGTGCTAGAGATAGGGCAGTGACTTTTAGCAATCAGCCCCAGCATTTT. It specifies CSARDRAVTFSNQPQHF.

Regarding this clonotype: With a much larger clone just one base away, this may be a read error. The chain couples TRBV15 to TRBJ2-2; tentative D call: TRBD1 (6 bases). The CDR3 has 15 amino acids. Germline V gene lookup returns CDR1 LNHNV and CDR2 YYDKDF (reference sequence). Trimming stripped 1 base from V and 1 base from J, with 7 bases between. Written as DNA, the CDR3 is TGTGCCACCAGCAGAGGACAGGAGAACACCGGGGAGCTGTTTTTT. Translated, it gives CATSRGQENTGELFF.

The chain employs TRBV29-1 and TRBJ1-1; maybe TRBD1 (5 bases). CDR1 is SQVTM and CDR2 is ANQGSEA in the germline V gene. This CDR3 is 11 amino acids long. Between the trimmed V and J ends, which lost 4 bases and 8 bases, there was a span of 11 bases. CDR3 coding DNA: TGCAGCGTTGGCCAGGGTGGAGAAGCTTTCTTT. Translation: CSVGQGGEAFF.

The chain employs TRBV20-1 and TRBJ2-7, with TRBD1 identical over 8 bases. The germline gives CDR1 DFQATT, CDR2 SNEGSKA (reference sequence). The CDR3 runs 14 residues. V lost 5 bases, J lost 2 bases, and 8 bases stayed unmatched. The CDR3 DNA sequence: TGCAGTGCTGAAGGACAGGGCTTAACCTACGAGCAGTACTTC. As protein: CSAEGQGLTYEQYF.

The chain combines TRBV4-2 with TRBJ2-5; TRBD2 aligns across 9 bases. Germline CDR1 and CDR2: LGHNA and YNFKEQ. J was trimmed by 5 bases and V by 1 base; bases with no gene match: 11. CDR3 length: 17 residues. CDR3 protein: CASSQGRNSGSAETQYF. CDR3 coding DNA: TGTGCCAGCAGCCAAGGAAGAAATAGCGGGAGTGCCGAGACCCAGTACTTC.

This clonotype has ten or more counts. CDR3 region: CATMVRASNTEAFF. The CDR3 nucleotides read TGTGCCACCATGGTGAGGGCCTCGAACACTGAAGCTTTCTTT. The chain is built from TRBV24-1 and TRBJ1-1; D unresolved. The V and J ends lost 8 bases and 1 base respectively, with 13 bases between them. CDR1 and CDR2 from the germline V gene are KGHDR and SFDVKD. This CDR3 spans 14 amino acids.

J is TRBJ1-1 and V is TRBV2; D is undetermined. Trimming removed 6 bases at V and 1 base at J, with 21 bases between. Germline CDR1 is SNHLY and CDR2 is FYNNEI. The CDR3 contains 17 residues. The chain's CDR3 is CASRPRAGGIRNTEAFF. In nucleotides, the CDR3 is TGTGCCAGCAGACCTAGAGCAGGAGGGATAAGGAACACTGAAGCTTTCTTT.

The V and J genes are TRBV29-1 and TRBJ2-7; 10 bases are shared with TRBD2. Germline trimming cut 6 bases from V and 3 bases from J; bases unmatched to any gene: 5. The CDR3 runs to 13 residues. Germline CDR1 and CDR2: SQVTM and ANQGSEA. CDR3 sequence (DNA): TGCAGCGTCGCTAGCGGGAGTTACTACGAGCAGTACTTC. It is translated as CSVASGSYYEQYF.

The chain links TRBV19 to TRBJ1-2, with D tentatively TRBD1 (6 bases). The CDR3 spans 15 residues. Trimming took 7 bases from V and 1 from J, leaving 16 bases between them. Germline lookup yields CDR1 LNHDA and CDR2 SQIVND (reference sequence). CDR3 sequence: CASTGGAGINYGYTF. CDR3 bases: TGTGCCAGTACGGGGGGGGCAGGGATTAACTATGGCTACACCTTC.

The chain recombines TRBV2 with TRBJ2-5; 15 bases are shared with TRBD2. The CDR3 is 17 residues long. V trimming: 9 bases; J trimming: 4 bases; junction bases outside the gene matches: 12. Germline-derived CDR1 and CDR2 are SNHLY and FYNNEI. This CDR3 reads CASGGTSGRLSAETQYF. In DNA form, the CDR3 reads TGTGCCAGTGGAGGGACTAGCGGGAGGTTGTCCGCAGAGACCCAGTACTTC.

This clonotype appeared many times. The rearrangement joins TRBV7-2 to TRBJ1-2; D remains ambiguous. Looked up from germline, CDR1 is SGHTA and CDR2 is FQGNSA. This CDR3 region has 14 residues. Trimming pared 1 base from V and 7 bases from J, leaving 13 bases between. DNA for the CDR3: TGTGCCAGCAGCTTAGGGCCAGGAAGTGTTGGCTACACCTTC. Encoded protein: CASSLGPGSVGYTF.

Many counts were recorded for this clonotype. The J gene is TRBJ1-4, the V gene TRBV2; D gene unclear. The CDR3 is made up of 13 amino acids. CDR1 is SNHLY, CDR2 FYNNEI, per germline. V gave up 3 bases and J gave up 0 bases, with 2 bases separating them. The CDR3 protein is CASSDPTNEKLFF. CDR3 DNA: TGTGCCAGCAGTGACCCAACTAATGAAAAACTGTTTTTT.

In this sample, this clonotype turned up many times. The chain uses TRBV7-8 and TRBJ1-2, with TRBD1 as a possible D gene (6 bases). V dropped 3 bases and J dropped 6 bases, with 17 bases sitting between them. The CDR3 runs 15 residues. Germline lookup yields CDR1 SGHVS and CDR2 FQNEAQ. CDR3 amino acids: CASSFPGHALDGYTF. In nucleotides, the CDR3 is TGTGCCAGCAGCTTTCCGGGACACGCTCTGGATGGCTACACCTTC. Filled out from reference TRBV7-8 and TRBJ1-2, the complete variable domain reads GAGVSQSPRYKVAKRGQDVALRCDPISGHVSLFWYQQALGQGPEFLTYFQNEAQLDKSGLPSDRFFAERPEGSVSTLKIQRTQQEDSAVYLCASSFPGHALDGYTFGSGTRLTVV.

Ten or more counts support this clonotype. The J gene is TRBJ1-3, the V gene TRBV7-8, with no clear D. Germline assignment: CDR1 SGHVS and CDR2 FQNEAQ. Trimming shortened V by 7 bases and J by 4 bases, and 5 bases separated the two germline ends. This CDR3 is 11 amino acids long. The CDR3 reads CASTTGNTIYF. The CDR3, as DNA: TGTGCCAGCACTACAGGAAACACCATATATTTT.